The present T cell receptor beta chain was sequenced within a study of early T cells in non-severe SARS-CoV-2 infection listed by TCRdb under 2021. As for the study more broadly: Because TCR sequencing was done on bulk RNA from unsorted whole blood, the alpha and beta chains could not be paired. Study-wide findings and limitations: VDJdb matching was skewed toward anti-spike CD8 responses and likely underestimated virus-specific expansions, missing private and CD4 specificities.

The CDR1 and CDR2 encoded by the germline V gene are KGHSH and LQKENI. CDR3 length: 14 amino acids, cysteine to phenylalanine. CDR3 DNA only is kept here, 42 bases in frame from base 1. V is clipped by 2 bases and J by 5 bases, and the sequence between their germline boundaries is 13 bases long. The sample holds many counts of this clonotype. Its antigen target is currently unknown. Base qualities were left out, and no much larger clone turns up one base away. To prepare the library, 5' RACE was applied. The sequencer was a NextSeq 500. Unique molecular identifiers were attached to individual cDNA molecules in the TCR library protocol so that sequencing error and PCR bias could be corrected. TCR alpha and beta chains were both sequenced, and the abundances of alpha and beta sequences in each sample were closely correlated with each other. Under the source paper's analysis protocol: Decombinator V4 was used to perform V gene, J gene and CDR3 annotation of TCR sequences. Expanded TCRs were defined as changing significantly between any two time points under a Poisson model with p below 0.0001. TCR abundances were normalised to the total number of TCRs sequenced per sample and were expressed as counts per million. TRAV1-2 paired with TRAJ12, TRAJ20 or TRAJ33 defined MAIT TCRs, while TRAV10 paired with TRAJ18 defined iNKT TCRs. A search of VDJdb, accessed on 1 November 2021, was run for TCRs annotated to CMV, EBV and SARS-CoV-2, with TCRs annotated for multiple antigens excluded. Using fastp at Q25 and MiXCR, TCRdb reprocessed the public reads and kept productive beta chains. One record per CDR3 amino acid sequence lists the most common genes and DNA. These V and J calls originate from TCRdb's pipeline instead of the authors' own analysis. The table for this sample lists roughly 43,000 distinct CDR3 sequences; about a quarter of them were counted only once. The biggest ten clones account for 4.6% of the sample.

A case-control design nested within a healthcare worker cohort in London, UK, was used, with weekly nasopharyngeal swab PCR tests and blood sampling performed. Between 23 and 31 March 2020, the week of the UK lockdown, healthcare workers were enrolled and then followed up weekly for as long as 16 weeks. The source of this sequence is an adult who was a healthcare worker with PCR-confirmed SARS-CoV-2 infection or an uninfected control (not recorded which). Specimen: whole blood, collected at baseline. The chain is made from TRBV18 and TRBJ2-7; the D gene is possibly TRBD1 or TRBD2, with 6 bases matching each. The nucleotide sequence is TGTGCCAGCTCACCAGGCTGGGGGGCCCACGAGCAGTACTTC. This sequence encodes CASSPGWGAHEQYF.